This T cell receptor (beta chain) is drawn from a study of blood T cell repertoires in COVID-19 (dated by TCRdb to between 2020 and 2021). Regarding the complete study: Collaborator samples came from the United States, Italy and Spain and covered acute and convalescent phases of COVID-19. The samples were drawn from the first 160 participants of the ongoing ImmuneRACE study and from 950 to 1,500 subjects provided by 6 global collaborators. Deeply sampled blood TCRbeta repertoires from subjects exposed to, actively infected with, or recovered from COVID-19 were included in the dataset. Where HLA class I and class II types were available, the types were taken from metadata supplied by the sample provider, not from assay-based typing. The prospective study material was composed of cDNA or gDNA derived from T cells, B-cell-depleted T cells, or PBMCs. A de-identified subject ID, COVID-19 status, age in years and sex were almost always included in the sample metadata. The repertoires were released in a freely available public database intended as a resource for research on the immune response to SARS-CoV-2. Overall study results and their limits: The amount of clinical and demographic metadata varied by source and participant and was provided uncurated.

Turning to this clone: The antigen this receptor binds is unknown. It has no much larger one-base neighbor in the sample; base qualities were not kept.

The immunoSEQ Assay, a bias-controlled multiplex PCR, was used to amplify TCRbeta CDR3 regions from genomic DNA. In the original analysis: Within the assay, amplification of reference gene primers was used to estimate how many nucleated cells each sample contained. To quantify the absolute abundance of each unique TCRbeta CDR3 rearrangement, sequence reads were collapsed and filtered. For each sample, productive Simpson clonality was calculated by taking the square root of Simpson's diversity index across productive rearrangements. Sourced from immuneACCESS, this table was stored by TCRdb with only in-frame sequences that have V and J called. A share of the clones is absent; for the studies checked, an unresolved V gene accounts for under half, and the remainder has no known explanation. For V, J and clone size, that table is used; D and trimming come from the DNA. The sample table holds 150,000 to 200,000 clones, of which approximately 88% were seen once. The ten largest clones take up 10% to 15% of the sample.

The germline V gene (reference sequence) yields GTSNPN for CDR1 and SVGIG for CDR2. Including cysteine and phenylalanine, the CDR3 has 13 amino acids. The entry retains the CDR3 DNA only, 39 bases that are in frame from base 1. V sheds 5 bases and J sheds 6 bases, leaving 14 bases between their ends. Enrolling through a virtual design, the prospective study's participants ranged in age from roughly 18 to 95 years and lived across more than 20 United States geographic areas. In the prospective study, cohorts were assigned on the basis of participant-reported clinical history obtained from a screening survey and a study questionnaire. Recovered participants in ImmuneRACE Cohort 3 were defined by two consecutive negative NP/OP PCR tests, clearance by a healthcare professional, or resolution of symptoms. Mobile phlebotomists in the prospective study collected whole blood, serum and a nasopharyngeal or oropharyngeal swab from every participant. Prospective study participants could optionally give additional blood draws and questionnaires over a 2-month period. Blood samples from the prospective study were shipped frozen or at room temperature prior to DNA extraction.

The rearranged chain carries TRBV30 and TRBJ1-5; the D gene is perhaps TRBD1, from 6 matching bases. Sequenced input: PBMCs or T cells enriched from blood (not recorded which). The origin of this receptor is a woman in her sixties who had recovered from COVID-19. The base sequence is TGTGCCTGGGACAGGTCTTCTGGTCAGCCCCAGCATTTT. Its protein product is CAWDRSSGQPQHF.